This TCR beta chain was recovered during a study of T cell responses to AZD1222 COVID-19 vaccine. General study points: Spike-wide coverage was observed for vaccine-associated CD4 TCRs, with dominant responses at 160-218 and 743-854. Of spike-specific TCRs, nearly half reportedly target regions left unmutated in variants. After the peak T cell response, and only then, were repertoires sampled. Donors, mostly white British, included more females; clonal diversity was possibly underestimated.

The table came from immunoSEQ multiplex PCR; TCRdb's copy has only in-frame clones and leaves some out. The table includes some 180,000 clones, about 93% detected once. Of note for this clone: Antigen specificity is unknown.

Germline CDR1 SGHTA, CDR2 FQGTGA. Trimming took off 5 bases at V and 2 bases at J, with 17 bases between the two ends. This CDR3 spans 16 amino acids. The TCR was taken from an adult who received the AZD1222 COVID-19 vaccine. This chain links TRBV7-3 with TRBJ2-3; a possible D gene is TRBD2 (5 bases). Source: peripheral blood, taken 28 days after the second AZD1222 dose. CDR3 in DNA: TGTGCCAGCAGCCCGTTTGCGACGGGGAACACAGATACGCAGTATTTT. This codes for CASSPFATGNTDTQYF.